The 27 T cell receptor beta chains reported below all come from one sample, sequenced in a study of blood T cell repertoires in COVID-19. Sequenced by immunoSEQ multiplex PCR; TCRdb stores in-frame clones only, minus some. This sample has more than 150,000 clones, with approximately 88% found just once. The sequenced sample was peripheral blood. These receptor sequences come from a man between 18 and 29 years old with active or convalescent COVID-19.

This chain links TRBV11-2 with TRBJ1-1; D may be TRBD1 (6 bases). V shed 1 base and J shed 4 bases, with 7 bases lying between them. CDR3 length: 13 amino acids. The V gene's germline CDR1 is SGHAT and CDR2 FQNNGV. CDR3 sequence reads: CASSLVGGTEAFF. CDR3 DNA sequence: TGTGCCAGCAGCTTAGTAGGGGGCACTGAAGCTTTCTTT. Supplemented by reference TRBV11-2 and TRBJ1-1, the full variable domain reads EAGVAQSPRYKIIEKRQSVAFWCNPISGHATLYWYQQILGQGPKLLIQFQNNGVVDDSQLPKDRFSAERLKGVDSTLKIQPAKLEDSAVYLCASSLVGGTEAFFGQGTRLTVV.

This clone has just a few counts. The V call is TRBV5-4, the J call TRBJ1-1; D may be TRBD1 (6 bases). V gave up 1 base and J gave up 0 bases, with 10 bases separating them. CDR1 is SGHNT, CDR2 YYREEE, per germline (reference sequence). The CDR3 sequence is 15 residues long. CDR3 DNA sequence: TGTGCCAGCAGCTTGAATCCAGGGGTGAACACTGAAGCTTTCTTT. It codes for CASSLNPGVNTEAFF.

The rearrangement joins TRBV30 to TRBJ1-5, with D perhaps TRBD1 (6 bases). V was clipped by 2 bases and J by 1 base, with 6 bases between them. Germline lookup yields CDR1 GTSNPN and CDR2 SVGIG (reference sequence). CDR3 size: 13 residues. CDR3 in DNA: TGTGCCTGGAGTAGGGGGAGCAATCAGCCCCAGCATTTT. This sequence encodes CAWSRGSNQPQHF.

This clone was counted only a few times. The genes are TRBV19 and TRBJ1-2; TRBD1 matches 8 bases. J gave up 6 bases and V 2 bases, and 8 bases lay outside the gene matches. The CDR3 has 15 amino acids. Germline assignment: CDR1 LNHDA and CDR2 SQIVND (reference sequence). In nucleotides, the CDR3 is TGTGCCAGTAGTATATCGTCAGGGGGCAGAGATGGCTACACCTTC. The encoded protein is CASSISSGGRDGYTF.

This clone was counted between two and nine times. The chain combines TRBV27 with TRBJ2-7; 9 nucleotides align to TRBD1. The V segment lost 2 bases and the J segment 6 bases; nucleotides outside the gene matches: 8. This CDR3 spans 15 amino acids. Germline V gene data show CDR1 as MNHEY and CDR2 as SMNVEV (reference sequence). The CDR3 sequence: CASSLTGGAGGEQYF. The CDR3 region has the DNA TGTGCCAGCAGTTTAACAGGGGGCGCAGGGGGCGAGCAGTACTTC.

The sample holds a few counts of this clone. The chain recombines TRBV3-1 (or the pseudogene TRBV3-2) with TRBJ1-2; 8 positions agree with TRBD1. This CDR3 region has 17 residues. Germline V CDR1 and CDR2: LGHDT, YNNKEL (reference sequence). J was trimmed by 7 bases and V by 7 bases; bases with no gene match: 20. CDR3 sequence: CASTFGGTGYSSGGYTF. The DNA of the CDR3 is TGTGCCAGCACCTTTGGAGGGACAGGATATTCTTCGGGTGGCTACACCTTC.

Only one count was recorded for this clone. The chain carries TRBV29-1 and TRBJ1-1; 9 bases match TRBD1. Trimming at V came to 5 bases and at J to 5 bases, leaving 3 bases not matched to a gene. Germline CDR1 reads SQVTM; CDR2 reads ANQGSEA. The CDR3 covers 12 residues. The CDR3 here is CSVSDRGTEAFF. In DNA, the CDR3 is TGCAGCGTTAGCGACAGGGGGACTGAAGCTTTCTTT.

The rearrangement uses TRBV28 and TRBJ2-7; TRBD2 is a possible D gene (6 bases). This CDR3 region has 16 residues. Per germline, CDR1 MDHEN and CDR2 SYDVKM. V was cut by 6 bases and J by 3 bases, with 21 bases left in between. This chain's CDR3 is CASSNSRRGAGYEQYF. Written as DNA, the CDR3 is TGTGCCAGCAGCAATTCGAGGCGGGGAGCGGGCTACGAGCAGTACTTC.

V is TRBV30 and J is TRBJ1-5, with D possibly TRBD1 on 5 matching bases. CDR1 and CDR2 from the germline V gene are GTSNPN and SVGIG (reference sequence). V lost 4 bases and J 0 bases, leaving 13 bases between the germline ends. CDR3 length: 15 amino acids. The CDR3 loop is CAWTTPGYSNQPQHF. The CDR3 DNA sequence: TGTGCCTGGACCACCCCAGGGTATAGCAATCAGCCCCAGCATTTT. Looking up the rest from reference TRBV30 and TRBJ1-5 gives the full variable domain: SQTIHQWPATLVQPVGSPLSLECTVEGTSNPNLYWYRQAAGRGLQLLFYSVGIGQISSEVPQNLSASRPQDRQFILSSKKLLLSDSGFYLCAWTTPGYSNQPQHFGDGTRLSIL.

J is TRBJ1-2 and V is TRBV9, with 11 bases lining up with TRBD1. Germline trimming cut 4 bases from V and 3 bases from J; bases unmatched to any gene: 5. The CDR3 spans 15 residues. Germline lookup yields CDR1 SGDLS and CDR2 YYNGEE. CDR3 nucleotides: TGTGCCAGCAGCTCGGGACAGGGGGAGTACTATGGCTACACCTTC. Encoded protein: CASSSGQGEYYGYTF.

To note about this clone: The same CDR3 is also encoded by other DNA sequences in this sample. This chain links TRBV10-3 with TRBJ2-7; D call uncertain. The CDR3 consists of 12 residues. V was clipped by 3 bases and J by 3 bases, with 6 bases between them. The germline V gene encodes CDR1 ENHRY and CDR2 SYGVKD. The CDR3 sequence is CAISESGYEQYF. The DNA for the CDR3 is TGTGCCATCAGTGAATCCGGCTACGAGCAGTACTTC.

The CDR3 loop reads CASSPTSGIAGELFF. The DNA for the CDR3 is TGTGCCAGCAGCCCGACTAGCGGGATTGCCGGGGAGCTGTTTTTT. J is TRBJ2-2 and V is TRBV7-2; 11 bases map to TRBD2. This CDR3 has 15 amino acids. With 5 bases clipped from V and 6 bases from J, the junction kept 5 bases outside the gene matches. Germline CDR1 reads SGHTA; CDR2 reads FQGNSA.

The rearrangement uses TRBV11-2 and TRBJ1-1; D call uncertain. V was clipped by 5 bases and J by 1 base, with 17 bases between them. This CDR3 is 16 amino acids long. Looked up from germline, CDR1 is SGHAT and CDR2 is FQNNGV. The CDR3 protein is CASSALGLDPNTEAFF. CDR3 in DNA: TGTGCCAGCAGCGCCCTGGGCCTCGACCCGAACACTGAAGCTTTCTTT.

This clone occurred a few times. The chain combines TRBV6-4 with TRBJ1-6; TRBD1 matches 7 bases. Trimming removed 2 bases from V and 5 bases from J; junction bases left unmatched: 0. The germline CDR1 and CDR2 sequences are MRHNA and SNTAGT. The CDR3 runs 14 residues. The CDR3: CASSDGTDNSPLHF. Written as DNA, the CDR3 is TGTGCCAGCAGTGACGGGACAGATAATTCACCCCTCCACTTT.

The rearrangement uses TRBV14 and TRBJ2-3, with D possibly matching TRBD2 (7 bases). The CDR3 is 15 residues long. V lost 0 bases, J lost 4 bases, and 11 bases lay in between. The V gene's germline CDR1 is SGHDN and CDR2 FVKESK. The CDR3 loop reads CASSQDGGGADTQYF. The DNA of the CDR3 is TGTGCCAGCAGCCAAGATGGGGGGGGCGCAGATACGCAGTATTTT. The variable domain in full, completed from reference TRBV14 and TRBJ2-3, reads EAGVTQFPSHSVIEKGQTVTLRCDPISGHDNLYWYRRVMGKEIKFLLHFVKESKQDESGMPNNRFLAERTGGTYSTLKVQPAELEDSGVYFCASSQDGGGADTQYFGPGTRLTVL.

The genes are TRBV5-1 and TRBJ2-1, with 10 bases matching TRBD2. The germline V gene encodes CDR1 SGHRS and CDR2 YFSETQ. The CDR3 totals 17 residues. With 4 bases clipped from V and 0 bases from J, the junction kept 7 bases outside the gene matches. Here the CDR3 DNA reads TGCGCCAGCAGCCTCCCGACTAGCGGGTCCTCCTACAATGAGCAGTTCTTC. This codes for CASSLPTSGSSYNEQFF.

The CDR3 DNA follows: TGTGCCAGTACCCCCTCCCCCGGGATTAACACCGGGGAGCTGTTTTTT. It translates to CASTPSPGINTGELFF. V usage is TRBV19 and J usage is TRBJ2-2; a weak D match, TRBD2 (5 bases). With 7 bases removed from V and 2 bases from J, the gap between germline ends came to 17 bases. Germline V gene data show CDR1 as LNHDA and CDR2 as SQIVND (reference sequence). The CDR3 extends over 16 amino acids.

This chain uses TRBV6-5 with TRBJ1-1, with 7 positions matching TRBD1. This CDR3 spans 12 amino acids. With 4 bases clipped from V and 10 bases from J, the junction kept 6 bases outside the gene matches. Germline V gene data show CDR1 as MNHEY and CDR2 as SVGAGI. In DNA, the CDR3 is TGTGCCAGCAGTTTCAGAGGGGGCCGAGCTTTCTTT. Translation gives CASSFRGGRAFF.

This chain connects TRBV15 to TRBJ1-5; TRBD1 matches 12 bases. Germline CDR1 is LNHNV and CDR2 is YYDKDF (reference sequence). J gave up 7 bases and V 7 bases, and 8 bases lay outside the gene matches. The CDR3 consists of 15 residues. CDR3 sequence: CATNWDRGQVQPQHF. In DNA form, the CDR3 reads TGTGCCACCAATTGGGACAGGGGGCAGGTACAGCCCCAGCATTTT.

V usage is TRBV19 and J usage is TRBJ1-1, with D unclear. V was pared by 3 bases and J by 10 bases, with 18 bases between. CDR3 length equals 14 residues. Germline V gene data show CDR1 as LNHDA and CDR2 as SQIVND (reference sequence). Written as DNA, the CDR3 is TGTGCCAGTAGTATCGTTACCGGGAGCAAGGTAGCTTTCTTT. Translating gives CASSIVTGSKVAFF.

The chain uses TRBV3-1 (or the pseudogene TRBV3-2) and TRBJ2-1, with 9 nucleotides matching TRBD2. The V gene's germline CDR1 is LGHDT and CDR2 YNNKEL (reference sequence). J gave up 7 bases and V 5 bases, and 9 bases lay outside the gene matches. The length of the CDR3 is 15 residues. Here the CDR3 reads CASSAISGGPNEQFF. CDR3 in DNA: TGTGCCAGCAGCGCGATTAGCGGGGGACCTAATGAGCAGTTCTTC.

This chain uses TRBV6-1 with TRBJ1-1; D not resolved. The length of the CDR3 is 16 residues. Germline lookup yields CDR1 MNHNS and CDR2 SASEGT. V lost 2 bases, J lost 4 bases, and 17 bases lay in between. This chain's CDR3 is CASSETSVRVGTEAFF. CDR3 in DNA: TGTGCCAGCAGTGAAACGTCAGTGAGGGTAGGCACTGAAGCTTTCTTT.

The chain has TRBV9 and TRBJ1-1, with 7 bases lining up with TRBD1. Germline CDR1 reads SGDLS; CDR2 reads YYNGEE. CDR3 length equals 14 residues. After removal of 4 bases from V and 0 bases from J, the junction contained 3 bases not matched to a gene. The CDR3 region has the DNA TGTGCCAGCAGCTTCGACAGGGTGAACACTGAAGCTTTCTTT. Translation gives CASSFDRVNTEAFF.

V and J are TRBV7-9 and TRBJ1-1; 9 bases agree with TRBD1. The trim removed 5 bases at V and 2 bases at J, leaving 6 bases unmatched. This CDR3 region has 15 residues. Germline V gene lookup returns CDR1 SEHNR and CDR2 FQNEAQ (reference sequence). CDR3 nucleotides: TGTGCCAGCAGCGGCTGGGGACAGGGCAACACTGAAGCTTTCTTT. Translation: CASSGWGQGNTEAFF.

Only one count was recorded for this clone. The chain is built from TRBV11-2 and TRBJ1-1, with TRBD1 matching 11 bases. The CDR3 is 15 amino acids. The J segment lost 11 bases and the V segment lost 4 bases, leaving 12 bases of the junction unmatched. Germline-derived CDR1 and CDR2 are SGHAT and FQNNGV. CDR3 amino acids: CASSSVSGQGAVAFF. In DNA form, the CDR3 reads TGTGCCAGCAGCTCCGTCAGCGGACAGGGGGCAGTTGCTTTCTTT.

The genes are TRBV18 and TRBJ1-1, with TRBD1 matching over 7 bases. V lost 7 bases to trimming and J lost 3 bases; unmatched junction nucleotides: 5. In germline, CDR1 is KGHSH, CDR2 LQKENI. The CDR3 loop spans 13 amino acids. CDR3 loop: CASLQGKDTEAFF. The DNA of the CDR3 is TGTGCCAGCTTACAGGGGAAGGACACTGAAGCTTTCTTT.

The J gene is TRBJ2-5, the V gene TRBV27, with 9 bases aligning to TRBD1. Per germline, CDR1 MNHEY and CDR2 SMNVEV (reference sequence). CDR3 length: 16 residues. J lost 6 bases, V lost 6 bases, and 14 bases had no gene match. CDR3 DNA: TGTGCCAGCAGCCCAATGTCCGGGACAGGGCATCAGACCCAGTACTTC. Translating gives CASSPMSGTGHQTQYF.